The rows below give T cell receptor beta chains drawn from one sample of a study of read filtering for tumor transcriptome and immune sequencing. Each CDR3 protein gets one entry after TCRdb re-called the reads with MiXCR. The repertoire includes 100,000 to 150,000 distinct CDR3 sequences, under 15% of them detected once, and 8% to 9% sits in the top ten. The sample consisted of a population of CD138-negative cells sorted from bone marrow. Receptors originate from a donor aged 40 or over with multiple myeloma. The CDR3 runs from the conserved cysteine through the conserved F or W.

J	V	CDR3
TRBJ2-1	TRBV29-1	CSVEASVSYNEQFF
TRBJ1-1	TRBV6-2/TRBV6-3	CASREQTLTEAFF
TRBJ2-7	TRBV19	CASSSGIYEQYF
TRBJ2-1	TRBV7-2	CASSRTSGAYNEQFF
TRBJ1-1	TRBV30	CAWSRQGRTEAFF
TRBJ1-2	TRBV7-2	CASSLGTGSRYGYTF
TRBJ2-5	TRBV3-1	CASSQERAQYF
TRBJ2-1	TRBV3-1	CASSQWREGRNEQFF
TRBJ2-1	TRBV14	CASSPPTIPGNNEQFF
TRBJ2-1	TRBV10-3	CAISELYISGMGNEQFF
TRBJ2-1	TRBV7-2	CASSSEGGIQGEQFF
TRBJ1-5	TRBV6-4	CASSAQGGQPQHF
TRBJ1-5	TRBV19	CASSRQGNNQPQHF
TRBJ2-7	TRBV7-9	CASSLGLAGAVTYEQYF
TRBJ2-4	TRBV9	CASSPFRDNENIQYF
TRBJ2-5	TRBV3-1	CASSGRGTSQETQYF
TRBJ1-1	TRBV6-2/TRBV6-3	CASSSRAKMNTEAFF
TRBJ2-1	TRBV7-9	CASSLSSGSSGYNEQFF
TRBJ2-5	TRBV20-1	CSPSQTGRQETQYF
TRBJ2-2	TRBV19	CASSIAPNTGELFF
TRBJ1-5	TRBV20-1	CSANGGLNQPQHF
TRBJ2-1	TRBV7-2	CASSLVTGSYNEQFF
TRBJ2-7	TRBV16	CASSQSGLPYEQYF
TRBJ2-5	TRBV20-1	CSASIIQLLRETQYF
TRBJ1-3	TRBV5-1	CASSSQGDGNTIYF
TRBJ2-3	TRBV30	CAWSNTDTQYF
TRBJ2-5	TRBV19	CASRPPGSQETQYF
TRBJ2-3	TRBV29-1	CSVELVGRSADTQYF
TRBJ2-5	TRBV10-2	CASKRGTGQETQYF
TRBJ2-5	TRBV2	CASSRQRQETQYF
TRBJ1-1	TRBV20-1	CSARGTRGNTEAFF
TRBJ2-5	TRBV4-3	CASSQGRTSLGETQYF
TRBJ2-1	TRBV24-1	CATSEPQGAREQFF
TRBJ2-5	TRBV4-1	CASSHGPFRETQYF
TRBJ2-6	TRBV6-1	CASSETYSGANVLTF
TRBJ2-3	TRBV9	CASSVARSSTDTQYF
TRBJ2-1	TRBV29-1	CSVEGVNEQFF
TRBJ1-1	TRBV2	CASSETGTGGTEAFF
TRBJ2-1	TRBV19	CASSIQEGTEQFF
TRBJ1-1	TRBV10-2	CASSWQGLNTEAFF